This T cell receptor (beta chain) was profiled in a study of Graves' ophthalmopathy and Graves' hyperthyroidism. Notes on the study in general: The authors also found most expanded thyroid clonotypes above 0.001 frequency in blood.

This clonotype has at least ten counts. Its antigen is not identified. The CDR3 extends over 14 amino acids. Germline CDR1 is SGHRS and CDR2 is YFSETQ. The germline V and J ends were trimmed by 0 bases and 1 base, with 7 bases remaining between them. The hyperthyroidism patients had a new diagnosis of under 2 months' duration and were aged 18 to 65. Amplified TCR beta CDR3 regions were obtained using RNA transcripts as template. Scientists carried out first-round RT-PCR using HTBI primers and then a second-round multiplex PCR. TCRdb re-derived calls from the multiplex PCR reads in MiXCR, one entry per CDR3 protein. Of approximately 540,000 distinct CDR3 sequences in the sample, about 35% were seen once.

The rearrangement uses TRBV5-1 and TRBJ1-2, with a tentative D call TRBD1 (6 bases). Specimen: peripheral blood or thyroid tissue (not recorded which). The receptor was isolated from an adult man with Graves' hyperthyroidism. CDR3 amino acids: CASSLGTVNYGYTF. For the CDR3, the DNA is TGCGCCAGCAGCTTGGGGACAGTTAACTATGGCTACACCTTC.